This T cell receptor beta chain was identified in a study of blood T cell repertoires in COVID-19. In the authors' methods: Nucleated cell counts were estimated from reference gene primer amplification. Here immunoSEQ multiplex PCR was the method, and the copy in TCRdb shows in-frame clones only, minus some. That table gives V, J and clone size, and the DNA gave D and trimming. The sample holds 300,000 to 400,000 clones, less than 90% seen once. The Seattle patients joined while their infection was active and were tracked longitudinally afterward. Germline V gives CDR1 SGDLS, CDR2 YYNGEE. The CDR3 is 15 amino acids. On this clone itself: The germline gene is not matched at one end of the junction; a read error may be the cause.

The gene calls are TRBV9 and TRBJ2-5, with D possibly matching TRBD2 (5 bases). The material sequenced was peripheral blood. The sequence was obtained from a woman in her sixties or seventies with COVID-19, enrolled during active disease. In nucleotides, the CDR3 is TGTGCCAGCAGCGTATACGGGATTCCCCAAGAAACCCAGTACTTC. Its protein product is CASSVYGIPQETQYF.